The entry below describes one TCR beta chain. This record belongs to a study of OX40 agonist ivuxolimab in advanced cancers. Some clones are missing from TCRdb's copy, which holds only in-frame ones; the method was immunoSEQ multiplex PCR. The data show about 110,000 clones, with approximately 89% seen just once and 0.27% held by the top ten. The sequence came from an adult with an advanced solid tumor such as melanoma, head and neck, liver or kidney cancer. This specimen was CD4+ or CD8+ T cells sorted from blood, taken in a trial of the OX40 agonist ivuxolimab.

CDR3 region: CASSQEPGGLYGYTF. The CDR3 bases are TGCGCCAGCAGCCAAGAACCAGGGGGCCTCTATGGCTACACCTTC. This chain uses TRBV4-1 with TRBJ1-2; 8 bases fit TRBD1. J gave up 4 bases and V 0 bases, and 4 bases lay outside the gene matches. CDR3 length: 15 residues. Germline V gene lookup returns CDR1 MGHRA and CDR2 YSYEKL.